This TCR beta chain stems from a study of cytomegalovirus exposure and HLA in healthy donors. Study as a whole: The study placed 80% to 85% of its approximately 380 genotyped donors in the Caucasian-associated ancestry cluster.

Primers included in the PCR were 60 Vbeta and 13 Jbeta primers. The table came from immunoSEQ multiplex PCR; TCRdb's copy has only in-frame clones and leaves some out. Of about 170,000 clones detected, over 65% appear once; the ten largest clones hold less than 1%. The specimen was PBMCs. The clonotype was recovered from a female donor in good health and CMV-seronegative.

The CDR3 coding sequence is TGCAGCGTTGAATTAGATCGGGGGTCCCAGTACTTC. It yields the protein CSVELDRGSQYF. The rearrangement joins TRBV29-1 to TRBJ2-5, with D perhaps matching TRBD2 (6 bases). The V gene's germline CDR1 is SQVTM and CDR2 ANQGSEA. V shed 2 bases and J shed 9 bases, with 13 bases lying between them. CDR3 size: 12 residues.